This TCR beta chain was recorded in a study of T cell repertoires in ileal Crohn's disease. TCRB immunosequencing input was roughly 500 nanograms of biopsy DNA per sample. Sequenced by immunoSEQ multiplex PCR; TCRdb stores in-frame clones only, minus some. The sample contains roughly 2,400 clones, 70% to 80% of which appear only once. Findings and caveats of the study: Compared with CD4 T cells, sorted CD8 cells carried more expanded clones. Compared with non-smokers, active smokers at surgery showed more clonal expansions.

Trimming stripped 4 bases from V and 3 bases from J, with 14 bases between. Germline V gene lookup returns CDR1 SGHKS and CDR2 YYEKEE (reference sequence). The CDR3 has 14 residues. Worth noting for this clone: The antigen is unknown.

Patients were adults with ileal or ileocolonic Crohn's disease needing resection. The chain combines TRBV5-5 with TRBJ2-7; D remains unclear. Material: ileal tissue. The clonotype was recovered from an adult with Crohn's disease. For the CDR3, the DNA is TGTGCCAGCAGCCCTGGCGTAGCTAACTACGAGCAGTACTTC. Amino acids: CASSPGVANYEQYF.